This T cell receptor beta chain emerged from a study of cytomegalovirus exposure and HLA in healthy donors. Study-level points and caveats: The authors later found TCR association rates varying by HLA locus, with DRB1 most and HLA-C fewest.

It was with 60 Vbeta and 13 Jbeta primers that the PCR ran. TCRdb's table, derived via immunoSEQ multiplex PCR, lists solely in-frame clones and lacks some. The sample includes over 110,000 clones, roughly 80% of them seen just once. There are 15 residues in the CDR3. Trimming cost V 3 bases and J 8 bases; bases outside gene matches: 10. Germline-derived CDR1 and CDR2 are SGHAT and FQNNGV. About this clone itself: The antigen remains unidentified.

The sample taken for sequencing was PBMCs. The chain recombines TRBV11-2 with TRBJ2-1; 7 nucleotides match TRBD2. The sequence was collected from a female donor in good health and CMV-seronegative. The CDR3 DNA reads as TGTGCCAGCAGCTTCGTACCGGGGGGTCAGGATGAGCAGTTCTTC. Encoded protein: CASSFVPGGQDEQFF.